Listed below are T cell receptor beta chains from one sample, sequenced in a study of beta chain features in type 1 diabetes. Libraries were prepared by immunoSEQ multiplex PCR; TCRdb keeps only in-frame clonotypes and omits some of them. The sample has 150,000 to 200,000 clones, approximately 10% seen once; the top ten hold under 0.85%. The sequencing input was central memory CD4+ T cells from blood. These TCRs come from a woman in her 30s with type 1 diabetes. CDR3s include the opening cysteine and the closing phenylalanine or tryptophan. Fields, in order: clone size, J gene, V gene, D gene, CDR3 protein, CDR3 DNA. D genes are given only for firm matches. Expanded clones are given a class, and other clones once, few, many or no size at all.

size: .; J: TRBJ1-1; V: TRBV7-3; D: .; CDR3: CASSRYQGTEAFF; DNA: TGTGCCAGCAGCAGATACCAGGGGACTGAAGCTTTCTTT
size: few; J: TRBJ1-1; V: TRBV13; D: .; CDR3: CASSIPHFGGSGQAFF; DNA: TGTGCCAGCAGCATCCCCCATTTTGGGGGAAGCGGGCAAGCTTTCTTT
size: .; J: TRBJ1-1; V: TRBV19; D: .; CDR3: CASRWVADTEAFF; DNA: TGTGCCAGTAGGTGGGTGGCGGACACTGAAGCTTTCTTT
size: .; J: TRBJ2-7; V: TRBV18; D: TRBD1; CDR3: CASSPSRTGGEDEQYF; DNA: TGTGCCAGCTCACCATCACGGACAGGGGGCGAGGACGAGCAGTACTTC
size: few; J: TRBJ2-7; V: TRBV28; D: TRBD2; CDR3: CASREGLAVTYEQYF; DNA: TGTGCCAGCAGGGAGGGACTAGCGGTGACCTACGAGCAGTACTTC
size: few; J: TRBJ2-1; V: TRBV4-2; D: .; CDR3: CASSQVRMGTGNEQFF; DNA: TGTGCCAGCAGCCAAGTCAGGATGGGGACTGGCAATGAGCAGTTCTTC
size: few; J: TRBJ2-5; V: TRBV4-1; D: TRBD2; CDR3: CASSPRERLAGGHFQETQYF; DNA: TGCGCCAGCAGCCCTCGCGAGAGGCTAGCGGGAGGACACTTCCAAGAGACCCAGTACTTC
size: few; J: TRBJ2-3; V: TRBV7-9; D: .; CDR3: CASSFSSSDTQYF; DNA: TGTGCCAGCAGCTTCAGTTCGTCGGATACGCAGTATTTT
size: .; J: TRBJ2-7; V: TRBV5-1; D: TRBD2; CDR3: CASSLLAGFSYEQYF; DNA: TGCGCCAGCAGCTTACTAGCGGGGTTCTCCTACGAGCAGTACTTC
size: few; J: TRBJ2-1; V: TRBV7-2; D: .; CDR3: CASSFGLGYNEQFF; DNA: TGTGCCAGCAGCTTTGGGCTGGGCTACAATGAGCAGTTCTTC
size: few; J: TRBJ1-1; V: TRBV7-9; D: .; CDR3: CASATGGDTEAFF; DNA: TGTGCCAGCGCCACCGGGGGGGACACTGAAGCTTTCTTT
size: few; J: TRBJ2-1; V: TRBV2; D: .; CDR3: CASSADYNERQFF; DNA: TGTGCCAGCAGTGCAGATTACAATGAGCGGCAGTTCTTC
size: once; J: TRBJ2-2; V: TRBV27; D: TRBD2; CDR3: CASTGTSGTGELFF; DNA: TGTGCCAGCACCGGGACTAGCGGCACCGGGGAGCTGTTTTTT
size: .; J: TRBJ1-5; V: TRBV7-9; D: .; CDR3: CASSHDTYYSNQPQHF; DNA: TGTGCCAGCAGCCACGACACGTATTATAGCAATCAGCCCCAGCATTTT
size: few; J: TRBJ2-1; V: TRBV5-1; D: TRBD1; CDR3: CASSLGQGSRYNEQFF; DNA: TGCGCCAGCAGCTTGGGACAGGGATCCCGATACAATGAGCAGTTCTTC
size: .; J: TRBJ2-1; V: TRBV28; D: .; CDR3: CASPRDASYNEQFF; DNA: TGTGCCAGCCCCCGGGATGCATCCTACAATGAGCAGTTCTTC
size: .; J: TRBJ2-3; V: TRBV6-1; D: TRBD1; CDR3: CASSWTGGTDTQYF; DNA: TGTGCCAGCAGCTGGACAGGGGGCACAGATACGCAGTATTTT
size: once; J: TRBJ2-5; V: TRBV27; D: TRBD2; CDR3: CASSIRLAGETQYF; DNA: TGTGCCAGCAGTATAAGACTAGCGGGTGAGACCCAGTACTTC
size: few; J: TRBJ1-1; V: TRBV7-2; D: .; CDR3: CASSFKYSEAFF; DNA: TGTGCCAGCAGCTTTAAATACAGTGAAGCTTTCTTT
size: .; J: TRBJ2-1; V: TRBV27; D: TRBD2; CDR3: CASRQAGGPRNEQFF; DNA: TGTGCCAGCAGACAAGCGGGAGGGCCGCGGAATGAGCAGTTCTTC
size: few; J: TRBJ1-2; V: TRBV7-3; D: .; CDR3: CASSVADRIYGYTF; DNA: TGTGCCAGCAGCGTAGCAGACAGGATCTATGGCTACACCTTC
size: .; J: TRBJ2-7; V: TRBV5-1; D: TRBD1; CDR3: CASSLGQAGGSYEQYF; DNA: TGCGCCAGCAGCTTGGGTCAAGCAGGGGGCTCCTACGAGCAGTACTTC
size: .; J: TRBJ1-3; V: TRBV30; D: .; CDR3: CAWSVYGRGSSGNTIYF; DNA: TGTGCCTGGAGTGTATACGGCCGGGGGTCGTCTGGAAACACCATATATTTT
size: few; J: TRBJ2-7; V: TRBV20-1; D: .; CDR3: CSALKGNEQYF; DNA: TGCAGTGCTCTCAAGGGGAACGAGCAGTACTTC
size: .; J: TRBJ1-2; V: TRBV15; D: .; CDR3: CATSTGDGYGYTF; DNA: TGTGCCACCAGCACCGGAGACGGGTATGGCTACACCTTC
size: few; J: TRBJ2-1; V: TRBV7-3; D: TRBD2; CDR3: CASSLTGGRLGNEQFF; DNA: TGTGCCAGCAGCTTAACGGGCGGGAGGCTTGGGAATGAGCAGTTCTTC